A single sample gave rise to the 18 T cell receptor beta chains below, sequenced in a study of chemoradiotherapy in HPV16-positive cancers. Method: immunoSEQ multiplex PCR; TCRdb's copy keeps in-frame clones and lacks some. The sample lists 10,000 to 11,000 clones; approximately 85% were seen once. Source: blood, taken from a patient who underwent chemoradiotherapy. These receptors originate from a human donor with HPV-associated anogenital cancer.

CDR3 in amino acids: CASSLGQANEQFF. CDR3 in DNA: TGTGCCAGCAGCTTGGGACAGGCTAATGAGCAGTTCTTC. The V call is TRBV5-6, the J call TRBJ2-1, with D maybe TRBD1 (6 bases). Germline CDR1 is SGHDT and CDR2 is YYEEEE. Trimming pared 0 bases from V and 7 bases from J, leaving 8 bases between. This CDR3 contains 13 residues.

The CDR3 is CASSWSVGGAGGELFF. In DNA form, the CDR3 reads TGTGCCAGCAGCTGGTCGGTCGGGGGGGCCGGCGGGGAGCTGTTTTTT. The chain uses TRBV11-2 and TRBJ2-2, with TRBD2 identical over 8 bases. With 4 bases clipped from V and 7 bases from J, the junction kept 11 bases outside the gene matches. The CDR3 totals 16 residues. The germline gives CDR1 SGHAT, CDR2 FQNNGV.

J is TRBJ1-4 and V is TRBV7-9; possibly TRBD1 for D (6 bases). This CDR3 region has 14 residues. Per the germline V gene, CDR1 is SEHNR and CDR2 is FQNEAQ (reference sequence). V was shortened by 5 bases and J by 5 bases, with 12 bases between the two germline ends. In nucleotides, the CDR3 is TGTGCCAGCAGCCGGATGGGGGGCAATGAAAAACTGTTTTTT. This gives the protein CASSRMGGNEKLFF.

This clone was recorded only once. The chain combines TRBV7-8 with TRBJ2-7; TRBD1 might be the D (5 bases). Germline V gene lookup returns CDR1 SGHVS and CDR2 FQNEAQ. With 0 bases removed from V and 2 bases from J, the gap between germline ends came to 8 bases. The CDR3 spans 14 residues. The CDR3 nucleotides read TGTGCCAGCAGCTTAGCCCAGGGTACCTACGAGCAGTACTTC. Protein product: CASSLAQGTYEQYF.

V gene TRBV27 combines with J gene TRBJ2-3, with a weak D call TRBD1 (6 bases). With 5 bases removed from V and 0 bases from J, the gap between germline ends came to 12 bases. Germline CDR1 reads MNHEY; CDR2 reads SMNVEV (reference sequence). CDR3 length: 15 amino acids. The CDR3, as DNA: TGTGCCAGCAGTCTCCGACAGGATAGCACAGATACGCAGTATTTT. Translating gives CASSLRQDSTDTQYF.

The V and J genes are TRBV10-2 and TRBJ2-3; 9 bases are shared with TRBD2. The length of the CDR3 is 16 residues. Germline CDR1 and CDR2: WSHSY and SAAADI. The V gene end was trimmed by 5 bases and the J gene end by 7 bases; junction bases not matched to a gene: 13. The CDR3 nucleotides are TGCGCCAGCAGTACCATAGCGGGGGCCCATTGGAATACGCAGTATTTT. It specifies CASSTIAGAHWNTQYF.

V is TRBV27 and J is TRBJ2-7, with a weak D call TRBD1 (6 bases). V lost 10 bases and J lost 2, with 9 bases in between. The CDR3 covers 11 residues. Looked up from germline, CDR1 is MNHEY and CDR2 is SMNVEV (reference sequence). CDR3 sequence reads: CATGQTYEQYF. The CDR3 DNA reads TGTGCCACCGGACAGACCTACGAGCAGTACTTC.

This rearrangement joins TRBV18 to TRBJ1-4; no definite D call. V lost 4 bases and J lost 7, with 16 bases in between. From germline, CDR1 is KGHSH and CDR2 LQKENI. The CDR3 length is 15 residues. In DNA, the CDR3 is TGTGCCAGCTCACGGACGACTGGCGGACTTGAAAAACTGTTTTTT. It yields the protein CASSRTTGGLEKLFF.

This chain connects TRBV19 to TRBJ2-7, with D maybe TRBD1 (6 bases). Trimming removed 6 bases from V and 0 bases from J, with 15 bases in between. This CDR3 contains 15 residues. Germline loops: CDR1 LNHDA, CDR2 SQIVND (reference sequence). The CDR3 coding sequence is TGTGCCAGTAGACCGGACAGTTCGAGCTCCTACGAGCAGTACTTC. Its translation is CASRPDSSSSYEQYF.

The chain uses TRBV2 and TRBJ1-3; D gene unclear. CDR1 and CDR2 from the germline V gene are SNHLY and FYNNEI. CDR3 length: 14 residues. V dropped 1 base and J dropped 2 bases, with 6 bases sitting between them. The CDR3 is CASSEGSAGNTIYF. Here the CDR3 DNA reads TGTGCCAGCAGTGAAGGATCTGCTGGAAACACCATATATTTT.

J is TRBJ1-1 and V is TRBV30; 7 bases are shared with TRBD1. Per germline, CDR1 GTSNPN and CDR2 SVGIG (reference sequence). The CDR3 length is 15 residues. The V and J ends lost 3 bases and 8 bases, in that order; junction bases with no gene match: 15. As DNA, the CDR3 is TGTGCCTGGAGCAGAGACAGGACAGGTAGTGGGGAAGCTTTCTTT. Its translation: CAWSRDRTGSGEAFF.

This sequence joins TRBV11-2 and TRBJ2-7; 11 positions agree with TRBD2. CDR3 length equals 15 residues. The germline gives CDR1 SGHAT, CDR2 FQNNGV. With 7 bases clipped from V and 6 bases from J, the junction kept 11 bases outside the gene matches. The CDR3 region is CASNPQVLAGGEQYF. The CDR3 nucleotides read TGTGCCAGCAACCCTCAAGTTCTAGCGGGGGGCGAGCAGTACTTC.

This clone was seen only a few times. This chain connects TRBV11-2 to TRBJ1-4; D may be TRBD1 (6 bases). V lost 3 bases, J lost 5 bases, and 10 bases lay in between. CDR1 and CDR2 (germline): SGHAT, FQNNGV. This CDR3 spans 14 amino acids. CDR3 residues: CASSLGQANEKLFF. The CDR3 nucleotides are TGTGCCAGCAGCTTGGGACAAGCGAATGAAAAACTGTTTTTT.

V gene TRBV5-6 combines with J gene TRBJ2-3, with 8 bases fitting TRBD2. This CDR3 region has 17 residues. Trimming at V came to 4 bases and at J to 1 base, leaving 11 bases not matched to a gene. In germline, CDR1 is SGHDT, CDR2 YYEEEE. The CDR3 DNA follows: TGTGCCAGCAGCCCCTACCGGGGGACTAGGGGCACAGATACGCAGTATTTT. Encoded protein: CASSPYRGTRGTDTQYF.

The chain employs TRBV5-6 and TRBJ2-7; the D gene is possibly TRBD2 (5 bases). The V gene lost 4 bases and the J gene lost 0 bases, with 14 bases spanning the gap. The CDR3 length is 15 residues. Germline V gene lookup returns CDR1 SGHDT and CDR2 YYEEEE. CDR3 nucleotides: TGTGCCAGCAGCCCGGAGCCTACTAGCTCCTACGAGCAGTACTTC. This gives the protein CASSPEPTSSYEQYF.

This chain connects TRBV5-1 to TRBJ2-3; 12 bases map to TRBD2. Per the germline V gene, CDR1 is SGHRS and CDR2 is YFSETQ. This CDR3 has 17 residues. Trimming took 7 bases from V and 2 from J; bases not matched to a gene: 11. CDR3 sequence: CASQQPLAGGATDTQYF. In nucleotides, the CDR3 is TGCGCCAGCCAACAACCACTAGCGGGGGGAGCCACAGATACGCAGTATTTT.

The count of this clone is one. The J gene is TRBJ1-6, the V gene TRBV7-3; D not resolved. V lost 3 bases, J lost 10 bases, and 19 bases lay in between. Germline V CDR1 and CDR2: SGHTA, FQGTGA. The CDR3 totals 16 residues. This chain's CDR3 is CASSLSPGSSGSPLHF. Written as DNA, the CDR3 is TGTGCCAGCAGCTTGTCTCCGGGGAGCTCGGGGTCACCCCTCCACTTT.

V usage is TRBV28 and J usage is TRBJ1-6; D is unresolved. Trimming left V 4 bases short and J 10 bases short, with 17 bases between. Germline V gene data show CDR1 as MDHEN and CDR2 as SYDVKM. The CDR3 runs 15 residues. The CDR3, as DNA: TGTGCCAGCAGTTCCCATCGGGGTTCTGGGTCACCCCTCCACTTT. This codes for CASSSHRGSGSPLHF.